The clone carrying this TCR beta chain was detected ten times or more. A junction end diverges from the germline sequence, so it may reflect a read error. Time point reported: newly diagnosed GD, antithyroid drugs for less than 3 months. Preparation of the TCR library used RNA extracted from PBMCs. This sample was taken from a study of regulatory T cells in long-lasting Graves disease. CDR3 length: 14 residues. Germline assignment: CDR1 SGHRS and CDR2 YFSETQ. The authors built TCR beta libraries using iRepertoire HTBI primers and Arm-PCR of CDR3 regions. From the multiplex PCR reads, TCRdb called clonotypes with MiXCR, one entry per CDR3 protein. The sample lists some 500,000 distinct CDR3 sequences, approximately 15% occurring once. The sample was also reused in another study, on T cells in Graves' hyperthyroidism and ophthalmopathy.

This clonotype was obtained from a man aged 30 to 45 with Graves disease. The genes are TRBV5-1 and TRBJ2-2, with D unclear. The sample was peripheral blood mononuclear cells (PBMCs), taken at new diagnosis, from a patient treated with antithyroid drugs. The CDR3 region is CASSLVWNTGELFF. The DNA of the CDR3 is TGTGCCAGCAGCTTGGTCTGGAACACCGGGGAGCTGTTTTTT. Drawing the rest from reference TRBV5-1 and TRBJ2-2, the complete variable domain is KAGVTQTPRYLIKTRGQQVTLSCSPISGHRSVSWYQQTPGQGLQFLFEYFSETQRNKGNFPGRFSGRQFSNSRSEMNVSTLELGDSALYLCASSLVWNTGELFFGEGSRLTVL.